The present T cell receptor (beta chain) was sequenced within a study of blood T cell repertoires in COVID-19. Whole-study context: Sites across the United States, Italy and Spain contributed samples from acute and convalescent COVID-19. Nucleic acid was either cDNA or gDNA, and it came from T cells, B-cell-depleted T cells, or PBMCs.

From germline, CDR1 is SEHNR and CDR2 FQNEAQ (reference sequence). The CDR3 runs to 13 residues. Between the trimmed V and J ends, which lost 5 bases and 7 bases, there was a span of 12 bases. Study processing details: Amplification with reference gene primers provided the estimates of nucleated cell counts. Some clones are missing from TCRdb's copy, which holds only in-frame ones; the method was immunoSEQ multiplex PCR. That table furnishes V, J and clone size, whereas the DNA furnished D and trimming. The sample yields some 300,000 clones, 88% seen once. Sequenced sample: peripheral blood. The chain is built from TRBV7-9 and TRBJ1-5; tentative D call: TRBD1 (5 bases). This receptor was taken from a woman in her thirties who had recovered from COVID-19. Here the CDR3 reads CASSRSGGQPQHF. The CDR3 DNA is TGTGCCAGCAGCCGGAGTGGGGGGCAGCCCCAGCATTTT.